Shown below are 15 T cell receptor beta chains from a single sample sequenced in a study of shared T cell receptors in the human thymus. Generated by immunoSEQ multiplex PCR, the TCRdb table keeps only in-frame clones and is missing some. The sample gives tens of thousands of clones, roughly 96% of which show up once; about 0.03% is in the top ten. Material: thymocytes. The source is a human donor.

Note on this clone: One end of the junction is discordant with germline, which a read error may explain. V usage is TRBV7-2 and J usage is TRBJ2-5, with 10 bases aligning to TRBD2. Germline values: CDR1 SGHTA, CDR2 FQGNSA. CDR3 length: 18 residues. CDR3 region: CASSCQPSSGSIQEAQYF. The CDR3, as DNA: TGTGCCAGCAGCTGTCAACCCTCTAGCGGGAGTATTCAAGAGGCCCAGTACTTC. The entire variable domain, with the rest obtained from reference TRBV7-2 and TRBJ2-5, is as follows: GAGVSQSPSNKVTEKGKDVELRCDPISGHTALYWYRQSLGQGLEFLIYFQGNSAPDKSGLPSDRFSAERTGGSVSTLTIQRTQQEDSAVYLCASSCQPSSGSIQEAQYFGPGTRLLVL.

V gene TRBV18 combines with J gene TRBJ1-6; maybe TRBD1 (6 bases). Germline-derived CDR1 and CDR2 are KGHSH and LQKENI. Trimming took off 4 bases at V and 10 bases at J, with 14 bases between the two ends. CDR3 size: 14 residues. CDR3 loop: CASSRESGQSPLHF. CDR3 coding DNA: TGTGCCAGCTCACGGGAAAGTGGACAGTCACCCCTCCACTTT.

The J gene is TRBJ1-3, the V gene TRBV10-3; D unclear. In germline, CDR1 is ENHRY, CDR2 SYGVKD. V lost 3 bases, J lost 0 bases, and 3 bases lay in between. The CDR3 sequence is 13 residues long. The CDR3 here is CAISDCSGNTIYF. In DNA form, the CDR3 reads TGTGCCATCAGTGACTGCTCTGGAAACACCATATATTTT.

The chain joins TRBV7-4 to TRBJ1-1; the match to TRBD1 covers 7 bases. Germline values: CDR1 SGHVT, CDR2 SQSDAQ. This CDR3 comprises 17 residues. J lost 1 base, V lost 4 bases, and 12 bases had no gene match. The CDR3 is CASSSFSLGGGNTEAFF. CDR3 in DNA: TGTGCCAGCAGCTCGTTTAGCCTAGGGGGCGGGAACACTGAAGCTTTCTTT.

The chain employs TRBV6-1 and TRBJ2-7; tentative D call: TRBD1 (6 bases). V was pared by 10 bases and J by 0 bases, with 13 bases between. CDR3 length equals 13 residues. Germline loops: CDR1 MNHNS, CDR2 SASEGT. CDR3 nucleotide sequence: TGTGCCATCGACCGGGACAACTCCTACGAGCAGTACTTC. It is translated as CAIDRDNSYEQYF.

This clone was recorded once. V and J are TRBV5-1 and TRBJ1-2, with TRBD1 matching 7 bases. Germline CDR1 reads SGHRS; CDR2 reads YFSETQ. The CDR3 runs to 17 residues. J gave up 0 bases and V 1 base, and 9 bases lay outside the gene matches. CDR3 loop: CASSLILGQISNYGYTF. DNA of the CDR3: TGCGCCAGCAGCTTGATCCTGGGACAGATCTCTAACTATGGCTACACCTTC.

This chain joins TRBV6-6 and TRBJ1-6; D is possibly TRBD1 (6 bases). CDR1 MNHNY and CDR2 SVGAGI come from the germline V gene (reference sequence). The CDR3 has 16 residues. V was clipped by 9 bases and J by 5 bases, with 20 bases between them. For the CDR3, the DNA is TGTGCCAGTACCAACGGGGGGGGCAAGAATAATTCACCCCTCCACTTT. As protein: CASTNGGGKNNSPLHF.

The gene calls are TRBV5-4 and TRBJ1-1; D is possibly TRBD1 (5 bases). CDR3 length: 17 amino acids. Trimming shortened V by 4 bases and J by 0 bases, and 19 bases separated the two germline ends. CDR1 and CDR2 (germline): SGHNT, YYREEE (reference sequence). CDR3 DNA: TGTGCCAGCAGCCGCATGGAACACAGGATAATGAACACTGAAGCTTTCTTT. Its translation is CASSRMEHRIMNTEAFF.

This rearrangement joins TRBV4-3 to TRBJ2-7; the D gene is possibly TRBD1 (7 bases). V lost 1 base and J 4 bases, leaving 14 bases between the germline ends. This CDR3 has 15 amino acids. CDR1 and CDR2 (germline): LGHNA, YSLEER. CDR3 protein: CASSQGQGGVYEQYF. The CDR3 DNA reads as TGCGCCAGCAGCCAAGGACAGGGAGGCGTATACGAGCAGTACTTC.

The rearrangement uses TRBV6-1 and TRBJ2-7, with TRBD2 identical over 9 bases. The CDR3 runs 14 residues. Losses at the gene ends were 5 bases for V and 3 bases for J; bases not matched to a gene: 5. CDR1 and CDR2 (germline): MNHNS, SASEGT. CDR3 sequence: CASSSPSGVYEQYF. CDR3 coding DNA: TGTGCCAGCAGTTCACCTAGCGGGGTCTACGAGCAGTACTTC.

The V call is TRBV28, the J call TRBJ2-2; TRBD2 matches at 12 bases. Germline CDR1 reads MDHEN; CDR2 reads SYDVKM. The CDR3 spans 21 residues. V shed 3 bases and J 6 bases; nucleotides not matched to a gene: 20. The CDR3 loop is CASSFASLGSSGGEVAGELFF. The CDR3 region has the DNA TGTGCCAGCAGTTTCGCATCCCTCGGGTCTAGCGGGGGGGAAGTAGCCGGGGAGCTGTTTTTT.

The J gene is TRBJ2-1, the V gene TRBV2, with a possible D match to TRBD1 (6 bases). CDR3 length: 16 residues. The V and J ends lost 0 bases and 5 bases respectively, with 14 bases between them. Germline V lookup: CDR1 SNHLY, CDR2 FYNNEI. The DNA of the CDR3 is TGTGCCAGCAGTGAAGCGAAAGGGACACCTCACAATGAGCAGTTCTTC. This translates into CASSEAKGTPHNEQFF.

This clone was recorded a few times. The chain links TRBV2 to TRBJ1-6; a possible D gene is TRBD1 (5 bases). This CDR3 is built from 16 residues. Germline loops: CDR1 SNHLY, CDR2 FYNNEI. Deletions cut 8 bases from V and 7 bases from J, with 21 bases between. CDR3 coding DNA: TGTGCCAGCTATTCTTCAGGGAGAAATAGGAATTCACCCCTCCACTTT. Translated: CASYSSGRNRNSPLHF.

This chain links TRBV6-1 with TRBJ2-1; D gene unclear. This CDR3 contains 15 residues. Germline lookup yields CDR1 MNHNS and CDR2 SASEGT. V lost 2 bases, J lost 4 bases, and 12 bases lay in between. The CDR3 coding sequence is TGTGCCAGCAGTGAACCTCCCGGCAGGTACAATGAGCAGTTCTTC. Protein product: CASSEPPGRYNEQFF.

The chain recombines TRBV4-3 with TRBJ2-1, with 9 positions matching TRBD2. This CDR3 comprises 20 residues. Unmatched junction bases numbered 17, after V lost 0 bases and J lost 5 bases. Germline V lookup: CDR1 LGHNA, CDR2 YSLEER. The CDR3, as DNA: TGCGCCAGCAGCCAAGATTTATCTTCGGAGGGGTCTAGCGGGGACAATGAGCAGTTCTTC. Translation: CASSQDLSSEGSSGDNEQFF.